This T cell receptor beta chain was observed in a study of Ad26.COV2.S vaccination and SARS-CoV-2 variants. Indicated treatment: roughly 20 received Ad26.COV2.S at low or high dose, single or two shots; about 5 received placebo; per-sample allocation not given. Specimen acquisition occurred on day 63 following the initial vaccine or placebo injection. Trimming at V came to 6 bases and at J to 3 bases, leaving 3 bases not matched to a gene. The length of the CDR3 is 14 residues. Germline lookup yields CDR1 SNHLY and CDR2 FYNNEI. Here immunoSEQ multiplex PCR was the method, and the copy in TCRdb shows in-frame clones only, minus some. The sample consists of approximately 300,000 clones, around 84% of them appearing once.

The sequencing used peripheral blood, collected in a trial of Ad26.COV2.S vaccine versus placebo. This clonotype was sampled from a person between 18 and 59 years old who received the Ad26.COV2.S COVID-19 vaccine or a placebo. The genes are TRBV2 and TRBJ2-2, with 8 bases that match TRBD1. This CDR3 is CASRGQADTGELFF. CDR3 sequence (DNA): TGTGCCAGCAGGGGACAGGCGGACACCGGGGAGCTGTTTTTT.